This record concerns one T cell receptor (beta chain) sequence. This CDR3 has 14 amino acids. Trimming stripped 5 bases from V and 8 bases from J, with 15 bases between. In germline, CDR1 is SNHLY, CDR2 FYNNEI. Per the original data handling: Scientists estimated how many nucleated cells there were by amplifying reference gene primers. The repertoire was sequenced with immunoSEQ multiplex PCR; TCRdb's copy has only in-frame clones and lacks some. For V, J and clone size, that table is used; D and trimming come from the DNA. Of 650,000 to 800,000 clones in the sample, 85% to 90% were seen once. The sample originates from a study of blood T cell repertoires in COVID-19. As for the study in general: Sites in the United States, Italy and Spain provided acute and convalescent COVID-19 samples. PBMCs, B-cell-depleted T cells, or T cells provided the cDNA or gDNA that made up the material.

Material: peripheral blood. This chain connects TRBV2 to TRBJ1-4; D perhaps matches TRBD1 (6 bases). This receptor was taken from a woman between 18 and 30 years old with acute or convalescent COVID-19. The CDR3: CASSPFGDKEKLFF. The DNA for the CDR3 is TGTGCCAGCAGTCCTTTCGGGGACAAGGAAAAACTGTTTTTT.